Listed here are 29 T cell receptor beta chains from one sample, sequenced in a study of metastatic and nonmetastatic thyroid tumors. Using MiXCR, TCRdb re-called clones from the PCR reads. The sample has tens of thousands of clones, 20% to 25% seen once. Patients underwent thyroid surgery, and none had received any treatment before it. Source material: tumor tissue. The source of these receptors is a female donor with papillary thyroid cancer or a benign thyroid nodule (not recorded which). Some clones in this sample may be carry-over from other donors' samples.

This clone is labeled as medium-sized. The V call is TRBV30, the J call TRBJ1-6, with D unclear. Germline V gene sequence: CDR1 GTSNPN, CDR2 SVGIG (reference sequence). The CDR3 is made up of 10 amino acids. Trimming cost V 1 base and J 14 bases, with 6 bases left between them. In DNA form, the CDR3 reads TGTGCCTGGAGTGGCGGTACCCTCCACTTT. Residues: CAWSGGTLHF.

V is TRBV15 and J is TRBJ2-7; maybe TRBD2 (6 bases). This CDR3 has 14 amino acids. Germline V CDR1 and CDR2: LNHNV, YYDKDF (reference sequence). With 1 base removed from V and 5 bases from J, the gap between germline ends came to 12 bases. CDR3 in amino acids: CATSRAPRENEQYF. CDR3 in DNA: TGTGCCACCAGCAGAGCCCCACGGGAGAACGAGCAGTACTTC.

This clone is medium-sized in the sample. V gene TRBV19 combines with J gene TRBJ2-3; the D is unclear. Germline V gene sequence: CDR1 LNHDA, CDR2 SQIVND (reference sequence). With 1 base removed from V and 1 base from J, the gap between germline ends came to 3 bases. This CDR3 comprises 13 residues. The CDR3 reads CASSIGGTDTQYF. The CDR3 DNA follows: TGTGCCAGTAGTATAGGAGGCACAGATACGCAGTATTTT.

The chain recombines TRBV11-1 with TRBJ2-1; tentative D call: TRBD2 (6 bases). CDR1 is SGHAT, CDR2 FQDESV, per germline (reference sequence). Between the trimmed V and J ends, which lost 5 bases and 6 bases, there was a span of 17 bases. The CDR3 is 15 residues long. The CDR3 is CASSPAGANSNEQFF. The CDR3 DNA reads TGTGCCAGCAGCCCAGCGGGCGCCAACAGCAATGAGCAGTTCTTC.

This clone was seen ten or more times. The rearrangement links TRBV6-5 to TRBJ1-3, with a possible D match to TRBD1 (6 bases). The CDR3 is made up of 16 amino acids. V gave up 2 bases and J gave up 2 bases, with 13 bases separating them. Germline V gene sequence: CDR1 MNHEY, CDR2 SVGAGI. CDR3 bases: TGTGCCAGCAGTTACGCCCCGGGGGCGGCTGGAAACACCATATATTTT. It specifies CASSYAPGAAGNTIYF.

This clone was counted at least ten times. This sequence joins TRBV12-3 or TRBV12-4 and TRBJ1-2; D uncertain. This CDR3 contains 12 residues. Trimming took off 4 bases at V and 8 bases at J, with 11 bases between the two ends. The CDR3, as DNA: TGTGCCAGCAGTTCTACGGGGTTCGGCTACACCTTC. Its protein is CASSSTGFGYTF.

CDR3 loop: CASSFARGLGELFF. Written as DNA, the CDR3 is TGCGCCAGCAGCTTCGCCAGGGGGCTTGGGGAGCTGTTTTTT. The chain recombines TRBV5-1 with TRBJ2-2; 8 bases are shared with TRBD1. V dropped 2 bases and J dropped 8; count of bases not matched to a gene: 5. CDR3 size: 14 residues. Germline CDR1 is SGHRS and CDR2 is YFSETQ. Full variable domain (missing parts from reference TRBV5-1 and TRBJ2-2): KAGVTQTPRYLIKTRGQQVTLSCSPISGHRSVSWYQQTPGQGLQFLFEYFSETQRNKGNFPGRFSGRQFSNSRSEMNVSTLELGDSALYLCASSFARGLGELFFGEGSRLTVL.

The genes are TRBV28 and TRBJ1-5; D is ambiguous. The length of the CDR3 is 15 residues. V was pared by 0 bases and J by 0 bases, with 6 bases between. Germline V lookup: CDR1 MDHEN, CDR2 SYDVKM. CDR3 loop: CASSLWQASNQPQHF. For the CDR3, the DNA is TGTGCCAGCAGTTTATGGCAGGCTAGCAATCAGCCCCAGCATTTT. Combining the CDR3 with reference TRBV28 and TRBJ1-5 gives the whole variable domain DVKVTQSSRYLVKRTGEKVFLECVQDMDHENMFWYRQDPGLGLRLIYFSYDVKMKEKGDIPEGYSVSREKKERFSLILESASTNQTSMYLCASSLWQASNQPQHFGDGTRLSIL.

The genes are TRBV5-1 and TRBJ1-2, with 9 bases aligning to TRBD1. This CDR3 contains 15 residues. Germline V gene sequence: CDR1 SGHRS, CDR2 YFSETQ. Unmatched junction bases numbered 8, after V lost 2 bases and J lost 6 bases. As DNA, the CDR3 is TGCGCCAGCAGCTTCCAACCGGGACAGGGACATGGCTACACCTTC. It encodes CASSFQPGQGHGYTF.

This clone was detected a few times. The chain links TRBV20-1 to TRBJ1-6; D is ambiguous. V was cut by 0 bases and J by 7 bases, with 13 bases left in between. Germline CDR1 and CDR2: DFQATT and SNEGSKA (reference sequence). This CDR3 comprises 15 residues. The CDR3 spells CSARDRGLGNSPLHF. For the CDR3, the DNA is TGCAGTGCTAGAGATCGAGGATTGGGGAATTCACCCCTCCACTTT.

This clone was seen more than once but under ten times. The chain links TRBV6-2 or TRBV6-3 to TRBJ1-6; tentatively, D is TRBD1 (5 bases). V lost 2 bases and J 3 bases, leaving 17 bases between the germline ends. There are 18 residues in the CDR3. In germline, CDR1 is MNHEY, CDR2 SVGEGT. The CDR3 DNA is TGTGCCAGCAGTTACGGGGGAGATTCTCCTGTCTATAATTCACCCCTCCACTTT. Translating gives CASSYGGDSPVYNSPLHF.

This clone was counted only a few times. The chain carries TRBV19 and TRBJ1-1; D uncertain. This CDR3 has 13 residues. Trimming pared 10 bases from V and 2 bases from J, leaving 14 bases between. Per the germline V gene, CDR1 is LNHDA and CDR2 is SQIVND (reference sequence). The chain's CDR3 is CAKNGNTNTEAFF. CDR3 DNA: TGTGCCAAGAACGGGAACACAAACACTGAAGCTTTCTTT.

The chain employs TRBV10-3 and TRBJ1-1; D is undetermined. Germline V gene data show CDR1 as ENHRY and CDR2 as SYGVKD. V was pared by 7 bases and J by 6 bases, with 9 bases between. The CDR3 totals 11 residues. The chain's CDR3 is CAIKGQAEAFF. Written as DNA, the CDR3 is TGTGCCATCAAGGGCCAGGCTGAAGCTTTCTTT.

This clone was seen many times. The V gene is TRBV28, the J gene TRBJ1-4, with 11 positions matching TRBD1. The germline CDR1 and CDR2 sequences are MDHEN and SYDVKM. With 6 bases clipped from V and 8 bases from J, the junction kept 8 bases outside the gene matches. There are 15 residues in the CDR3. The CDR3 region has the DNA TGTGCCAGCAGGACTTGGACAGGGGGCCGGGAAAAACTGTTTTTT. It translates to CASRTWTGGREKLFF.

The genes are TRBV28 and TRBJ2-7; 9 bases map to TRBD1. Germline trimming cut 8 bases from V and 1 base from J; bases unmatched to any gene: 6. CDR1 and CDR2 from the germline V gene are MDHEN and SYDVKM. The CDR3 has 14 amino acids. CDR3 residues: CASARDRVSYEQYF. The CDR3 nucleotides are TGTGCCAGCGCCCGGGACAGGGTATCCTACGAGCAGTACTTC.

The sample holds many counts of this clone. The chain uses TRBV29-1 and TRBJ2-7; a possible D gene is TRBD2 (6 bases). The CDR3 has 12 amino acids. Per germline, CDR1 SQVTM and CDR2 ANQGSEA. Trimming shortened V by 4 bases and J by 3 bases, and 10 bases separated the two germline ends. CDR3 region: CSVGRESYEQYF. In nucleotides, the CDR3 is TGCAGCGTTGGACGGGAGAGCTACGAGCAGTACTTC.

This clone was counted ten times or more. CDR3 DNA: TGCAGTGCAACTCCAGGCCTCGGAGAGACCCAGTACTTC. Protein product: CSATPGLGETQYF. The chain couples TRBV20-1 to TRBJ2-5; D gene unclear. The CDR3 covers 13 residues. Looked up from germline, CDR1 is DFQATT and CDR2 is SNEGSKA (reference sequence). V lost 6 bases, J lost 4 bases, and 15 bases lay in between.

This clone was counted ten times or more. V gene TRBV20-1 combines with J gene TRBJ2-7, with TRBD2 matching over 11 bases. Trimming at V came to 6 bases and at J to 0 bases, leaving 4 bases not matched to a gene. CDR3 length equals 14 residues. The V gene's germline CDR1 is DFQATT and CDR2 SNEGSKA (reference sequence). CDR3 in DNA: TGCAGTGCAAATAGCGGGAGGGCCTCCTACGAGCAGTACTTC. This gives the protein CSANSGRASYEQYF.

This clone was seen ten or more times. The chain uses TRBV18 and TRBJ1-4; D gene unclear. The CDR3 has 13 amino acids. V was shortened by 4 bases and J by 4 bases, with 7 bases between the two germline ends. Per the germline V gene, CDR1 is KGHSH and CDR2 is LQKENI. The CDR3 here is CASSRTFNEKLFF. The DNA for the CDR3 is TGTGCCAGCTCACGGACTTTTAATGAAAAACTGTTTTTT.

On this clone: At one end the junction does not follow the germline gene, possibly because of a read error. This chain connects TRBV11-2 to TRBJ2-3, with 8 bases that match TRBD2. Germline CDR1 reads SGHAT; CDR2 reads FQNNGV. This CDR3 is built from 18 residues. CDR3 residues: CASSLVFSGAPETDTQYF. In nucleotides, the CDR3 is TGTGCCAGCAGTTTAGTCTTTAGCGGGGCCCCAGAAACAGATACGCAGTATTTT.

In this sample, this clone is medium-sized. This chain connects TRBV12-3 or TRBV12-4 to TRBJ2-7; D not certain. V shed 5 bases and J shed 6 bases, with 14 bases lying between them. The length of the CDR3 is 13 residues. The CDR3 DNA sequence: TGTGCCAGCAGTACCCCTCTAGGAAGCGAGCAGTACTTC. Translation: CASSTPLGSEQYF.

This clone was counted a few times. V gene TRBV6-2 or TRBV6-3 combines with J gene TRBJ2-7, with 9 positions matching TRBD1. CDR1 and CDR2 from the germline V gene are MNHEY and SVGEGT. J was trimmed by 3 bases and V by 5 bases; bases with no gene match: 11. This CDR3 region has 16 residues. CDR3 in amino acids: CASSIGRRTGVYEQYF. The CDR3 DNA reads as TGTGCCAGCAGTATAGGGCGGAGGACAGGGGTCTACGAGCAGTACTTC.

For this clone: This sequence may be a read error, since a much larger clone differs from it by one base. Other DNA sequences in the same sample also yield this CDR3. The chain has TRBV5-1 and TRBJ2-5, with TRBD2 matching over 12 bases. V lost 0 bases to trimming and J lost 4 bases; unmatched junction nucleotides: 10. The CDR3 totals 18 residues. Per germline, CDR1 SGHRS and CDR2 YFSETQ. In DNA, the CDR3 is TGCGCCAGCAGCTTGGGTCCTAGCGGGAGGGCAAAAGGAGAGACCCAGTACTTC. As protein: CASSLGPSGRAKGETQYF.

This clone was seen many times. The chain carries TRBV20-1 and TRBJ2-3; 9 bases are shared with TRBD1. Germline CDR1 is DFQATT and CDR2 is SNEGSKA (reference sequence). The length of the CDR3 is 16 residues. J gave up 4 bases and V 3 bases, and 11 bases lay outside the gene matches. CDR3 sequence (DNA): TGCAGTGCTAGCATATCGACAGGGGGAGTCGCAGATACGCAGTATTTT. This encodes CSASISTGGVADTQYF.

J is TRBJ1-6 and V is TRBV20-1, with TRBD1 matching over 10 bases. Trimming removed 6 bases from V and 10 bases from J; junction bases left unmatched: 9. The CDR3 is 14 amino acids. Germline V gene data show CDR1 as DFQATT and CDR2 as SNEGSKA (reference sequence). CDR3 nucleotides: TGCAGTGCAACACAGACAGGGGGCGTATCACCCCTCCACTTT. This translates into CSATQTGGVSPLHF.

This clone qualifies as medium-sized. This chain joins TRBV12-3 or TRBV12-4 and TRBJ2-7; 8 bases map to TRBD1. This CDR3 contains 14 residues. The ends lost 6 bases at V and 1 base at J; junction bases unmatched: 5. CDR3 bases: TGTGCCAGCAGGACAGGACAGGGTTCCTACGAGCAGTACTTC. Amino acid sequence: CASRTGQGSYEQYF.

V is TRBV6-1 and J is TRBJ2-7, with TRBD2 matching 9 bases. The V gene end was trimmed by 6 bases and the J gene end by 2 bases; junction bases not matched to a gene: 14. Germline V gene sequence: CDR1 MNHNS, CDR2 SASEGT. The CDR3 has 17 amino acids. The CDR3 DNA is TGTGCCAGCAGGGTCAGCGCCATAGCGGGAGAGACCTACGAGCAGTACTTC. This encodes CASRVSAIAGETYEQYF.

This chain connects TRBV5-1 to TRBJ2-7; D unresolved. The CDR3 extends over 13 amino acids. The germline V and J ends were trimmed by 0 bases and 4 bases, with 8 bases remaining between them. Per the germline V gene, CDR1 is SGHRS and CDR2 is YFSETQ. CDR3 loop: CASSLGPQYEQYF. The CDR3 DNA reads TGCGCCAGCAGCTTGGGACCCCAGTACGAGCAGTACTTC.

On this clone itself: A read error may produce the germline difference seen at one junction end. CDR3 nucleotides: TGTGCCAGCATCTTAACGGCAGGCGACACCTACGAGCAGTACTTC. Encoded protein: CASILTAGDTYEQYF. The V and J genes are TRBV7-2 and TRBJ2-7, with D uncertain. The CDR3 extends over 15 amino acids. In germline, CDR1 is SGHTA, CDR2 FQGNSA.